One and the same sample provided the 27 T cell receptor beta chains below, sequenced in a study of PD-L1 blockade in urothelial cancer. Assay used: immunoSEQ multiplex PCR; TCRdb lists only in-frame clones, some missing. The sample records about 29,000 clones, over 75% being singletons. The source was PBMCs, collected around atezolizumab (anti-PD-L1) treatment. Source of these receptors: a middle-aged man with urothelial cancer.

The V gene is TRBV4-3, the J gene TRBJ2-1; D perhaps matches TRBD2 (6 bases). CDR1 and CDR2 from the germline V gene are LGHNA and YSLEER. The V gene lost 0 bases and the J gene lost 2 bases, with 11 bases spanning the gap. CDR3 size: 16 residues. CDR3 nucleotide sequence: TGCGCCAGCAGCCAAGACAGAGCGGGCACCTACAATGAGCAGTTCTTC. Protein product: CASSQDRAGTYNEQFF.

This chain connects TRBV11-2 to TRBJ1-5; no clear D gene. Trimming cost V 0 bases and J 4 bases, with 10 bases left between them. Germline V gene sequence: CDR1 SGHAT, CDR2 FQNNGV. The CDR3 covers 15 residues. This CDR3 reads CASSLEPGKNQPQHF. The CDR3 DNA sequence: TGTGCCAGCAGCTTAGAACCGGGAAAGAATCAGCCCCAGCATTTT.

This sequence joins TRBV9 and TRBJ2-7; D remains ambiguous. The V gene lost 0 bases and the J gene lost 0 bases, with 7 bases spanning the gap. The CDR3 length is 14 residues. Germline loops: CDR1 SGDLS, CDR2 YYNGEE. The DNA for the CDR3 is TGTGCCAGCAGCGTAGCACAGAGCTCCTACGAGCAGTACTTC. This encodes CASSVAQSSYEQYF.

The rearrangement links TRBV12-5 to TRBJ2-1; D may be TRBD2 (7 bases). Germline V gene lookup returns CDR1 LGHNT and CDR2 FRNRAP. V was pared by 5 bases and J by 2 bases, with 10 bases between. The CDR3 has 14 residues. The CDR3 DNA reads TGTGCTAGTGGTCCGGGGGGCCCCTACAATGAGCAGTTCTTC. Amino acid sequence: CASGPGGPYNEQFF.

The V and J genes are TRBV20-1 and TRBJ2-1, with D unresolved. The CDR3 consists of 10 residues. Trimming left V 5 bases short and J 6 bases short, with 5 bases between. CDR1 is DFQATT and CDR2 is SNEGSKA in the germline V gene (reference sequence). The CDR3 DNA reads as TGCAGTGCTTCCCGCAATGAGCAGTTCTTC. This codes for CSASRNEQFF.

The genes are TRBV10-1 and TRBJ1-2; tentatively, D is TRBD1 (6 bases). Trimming shortened V by 4 bases and J by 6 bases, and 12 bases separated the two germline ends. Germline CDR1 WNHNN, CDR2 SYGVQD (reference sequence). The CDR3 is made up of 13 amino acids. Written as DNA, the CDR3 is TGCGCCAGCAGTGGTACAGGGACCGATGGCTACACCTTC. Encoded protein: CASSGTGTDGYTF.

CDR3 nucleotide sequence: TGTGCCAGCAGGCCCGAACTGTATAATTCACCCCTCCACTTT. As protein: CASRPELYNSPLHF. The chain has TRBV25-1 and TRBJ1-6; no clear D gene. The CDR3 is 14 amino acids. From germline, CDR1 is MGHDK and CDR2 SYGVNS. Trimming stripped 6 bases from V and 4 bases from J, with 10 bases between. Using reference TRBV25-1 and TRBJ1-6 for the parts outside the CDR3, the full variable domain is EADIYQTPRYLVIGTGKKITLECSQTMGHDKMYWYQQDPGMELHLIHYSYGVNSTEKGDLSSESTVSRIRTEHFPLTLESARPSHTSQYLCASRPELYNSPLHFGNGTRLTVT.

J is TRBJ1-2 and V is TRBV6-5; unclear D gene. The V gene lost 2 bases and the J gene lost 0 bases, with 10 bases spanning the gap. Germline V CDR1 and CDR2: MNHEY, SVGAGI. The CDR3 length is 15 residues. In nucleotides, the CDR3 is TGTGCCAGCAGTTACCGCGGGGTGTCTAACTATGGCTACACCTTC. It yields the protein CASSYRGVSNYGYTF.

This rearrangement joins TRBV5-1 to TRBJ2-7; 8 positions agree with TRBD1. Germline-derived CDR1 and CDR2 are SGHRS and YFSETQ. After removal of 7 bases from V and 3 bases from J, the junction contained 12 bases not matched to a gene. This CDR3 has 15 amino acids. CDR3 DNA: TGCGCCAGCGGCTATGGACAGGGCACCGTCTACGAGCAGTACTTC. This encodes CASGYGQGTVYEQYF.

This sequence joins TRBV10-2 and TRBJ1-1, with TRBD1 matching 7 bases. Germline CDR1 is WSHSY and CDR2 is SAAADI. V trimming: 6 bases; J trimming: 0 bases; junction bases outside the gene matches: 4. The CDR3 has 14 amino acids. The CDR3, as DNA: TGCGCCAGCAGACAAGGGGGCATGAACACTGAAGCTTTCTTT. Translating it yields CASRQGGMNTEAFF.

The table lists this clone with a few counts. The V and J genes are TRBV4-2 and TRBJ2-2; TRBD1 might be the D (5 bases). Germline-derived CDR1 and CDR2 are LGHNA and YNFKEQ. The CDR3 runs 16 residues. The V end lost 1 base, the J end lost 7 bases, and 16 bases lay between the germline ends. The CDR3 region is CASSQVVAGLVGELFF. In DNA form, the CDR3 reads TGTGCCAGCAGCCAAGTTGTAGCAGGGTTGGTCGGGGAGCTGTTTTTT.

This clone was counted a single time. The CDR3 nucleotides are TGTGCCAGCACCGCGCAGGCTTTCGCCTATGGCTACACCTTC. Translation: CASTAQAFAYGYTF. The chain is built from TRBV2 and TRBJ1-2; no clear D. V was cut by 7 bases and J by 4 bases, with 16 bases left in between. CDR3 length: 14 residues. CDR1 is SNHLY, CDR2 FYNNEI, per germline. Combining the CDR3 with reference TRBV2 and TRBJ1-2 gives the whole variable domain EPEVTQTPSHQVTQMGQEVILRCVPISNHLYFYWYRQILGQKVEFLVSFYNNEISEKSEIFDDQFSVERPDGSNFTLKIRSTKLEDSAMYFCASTAQAFAYGYTFGSGTRLTVV.

The chain combines TRBV28 with TRBJ1-1; TRBD1 aligns across 8 bases. The CDR3 covers 17 residues. Germline CDR1 reads MDHEN; CDR2 reads SYDVKM. Trimming at V came to 4 bases and at J to 0 bases, leaving 10 bases not matched to a gene. The CDR3 reads CASSSPGQGEMNTEAFF. The CDR3 DNA sequence: TGTGCCAGCAGTTCCCCCGGACAGGGCGAAATGAACACTGAAGCTTTCTTT.

The rearrangement links TRBV7-9 to TRBJ2-1; the D gene is possibly TRBD2 (6 bases). Trimming cost V 5 bases and J 6 bases, with 17 bases left between them. Per the germline V gene, CDR1 is SEHNR and CDR2 is FQNEAQ (reference sequence). The CDR3 loop spans 15 amino acids. The CDR3 nucleotides are TGTGCCAGCAGCCGGGACTTAGGTCGTCTCAATGAGCAGTTCTTC. Protein: CASSRDLGRLNEQFF.

The rearrangement joins TRBV10-2 to TRBJ1-2; possibly TRBD1 for D (5 bases). The CDR3 is made up of 14 amino acids. Between the trimmed V and J ends, which lost 8 bases and 3 bases, there was a span of 16 bases. Per germline, CDR1 WSHSY and CDR2 SAAADI. The CDR3 sequence is CASPVRPGDYGYTF. CDR3 bases: TGCGCCAGCCCAGTACGACCGGGGGACTATGGCTACACCTTC.

V is TRBV11-2 and J is TRBJ2-5; 9 bases match TRBD2. The CDR3 extends over 15 amino acids. Germline V gene lookup returns CDR1 SGHAT and CDR2 FQNNGV. The ends lost 5 bases at V and 5 bases at J; junction bases unmatched: 9. CDR3 in DNA: TGTGCCAGCAGCCCCCAGCGGGGGGCCCGGGAGACCCAGTACTTC. Translated: CASSPQRGARETQYF.

This sequence joins TRBV12-5 and TRBJ2-2, with 7 bases identical to TRBD2. With V trimmed by 3 bases and J by 1 base, 2 bases remained unmatched. The germline V gene encodes CDR1 LGHNT and CDR2 FRNRAP. The CDR3 is 15 residues long. CDR3 nucleotide sequence: TGTGCTAGTGGTTTAGCGGGGATGAACACCGGGGAGCTGTTTTTT. The encoded protein is CASGLAGMNTGELFF.

The CDR3 sequence: CASSISGQGSGANVLTF. DNA of the CDR3: TGCGCCAGCAGCATATCGGGACAGGGATCTGGGGCCAACGTCCTGACTTTC. The rearrangement joins TRBV5-1 to TRBJ2-6; 9 bases match TRBD1. V shed 4 bases and J 1 base; nucleotides not matched to a gene: 6. The CDR3 length is 17 residues. CDR1 SGHRS and CDR2 YFSETQ come from the germline V gene. The entire variable domain, with the rest obtained from reference TRBV5-1 and TRBJ2-6, is as follows: KAGVTQTPRYLIKTRGQQVTLSCSPISGHRSVSWYQQTPGQGLQFLFEYFSETQRNKGNFPGRFSGRQFSNSRSEMNVSTLELGDSALYLCASSISGQGSGANVLTFGAGSRLTVL.

The chain couples TRBV2 to TRBJ1-1, with D unclear. The V end was cut by 5 bases, the J end by 3 bases, with 7 bases between. There are 12 residues in the CDR3. Germline CDR1 and CDR2: SNHLY and FYNNEI. The CDR3 nucleotides are TGTGCCAGCAGTCCGTTCTACACTGAAGCTTTCTTT. Amino acid sequence: CASSPFYTEAFF.

A few counts support this clone. This chain links TRBV2 with TRBJ2-7, with 8 bases matching TRBD2. Germline CDR1 is SNHLY and CDR2 is FYNNEI. The CDR3 contains 15 residues. The V and J ends lost 8 bases and 0 bases, in that order; junction bases with no gene match: 9. CDR3 residues: CASGYSGTSSYEQYF. CDR3 bases: TGTGCCAGCGGCTACTCCGGGACTAGCTCCTACGAGCAGTACTTC.

This chain uses TRBV11-3 with TRBJ2-7, with TRBD2 as a possible D gene (6 bases). Germline V gives CDR1 SGHNT, CDR2 YENEEA. V was trimmed by 0 bases and J by 6 bases, leaving 9 bases between them. This CDR3 contains 13 residues. The CDR3 here is CASSLEQGGEQYF. In DNA form, the CDR3 reads TGTGCCAGCAGCTTAGAGCAGGGAGGCGAGCAGTACTTC.

The chain links TRBV4-1 to TRBJ2-2, with 7 bases that match TRBD2. Germline V gene lookup returns CDR1 MGHRA and CDR2 YSYEKL. The V and J ends lost 1 base and 0 bases, in that order; junction bases with no gene match: 8. CDR3 length equals 18 residues. CDR3 in amino acids: CASSQAGRGIANTGELFF. CDR3 nucleotide sequence: TGCGCCAGCAGCCAAGCAGGGCGGGGGATCGCGAACACCGGGGAGCTGTTTTTT.

V is TRBV4-3 and J is TRBJ2-3, with TRBD2 matching 8 bases. Trimming cost V 0 bases and J 6 bases; bases outside gene matches: 8. This CDR3 region has 16 residues. Germline CDR1 reads LGHNA; CDR2 reads YSLEER. The CDR3 coding sequence is TGCGCCAGCAGCCAAGACCTTGGGAGCGGGAGCGATACGCAGTATTTT. Amino acids: CASSQDLGSGSDTQYF.

This clone was seen only once. The rearrangement uses TRBV27 and TRBJ2-2, with 8 positions matching TRBD2. V dropped 5 bases and J dropped 13; count of bases not matched to a gene: 9. Germline-derived CDR1 and CDR2 are MNHEY and SMNVEV (reference sequence). The CDR3 is 13 residues long. The CDR3 DNA reads TGTGCCAGCAGTCCTCTCGGGGGGGGGTGGCTGTTTTTT. It is translated as CASSPLGGGWLFF.

The chain employs TRBV27 and TRBJ1-2; TRBD1 matches 9 bases. The CDR3 totals 17 residues. Germline V gene lookup returns CDR1 MNHEY and CDR2 SMNVEV (reference sequence). V shed 2 bases, J shed 0 bases, and the junction held 7 bases outside the gene matches. The CDR3, as DNA: TGTGCCAGCAGTTTAACCGGACAGGGGATGTCTAACTATGGCTACACCTTC. This sequence encodes CASSLTGQGMSNYGYTF.

The rearrangement joins TRBV21-1 to TRBJ2-5; the table's D call TRBD2 went unverified against the DNA. TRBV21-1 is labeled a pseudogene. This CDR3 spans 17 amino acids. The CDR3 sequence: CASSNPLTSRRGETQYF. The CDR3 DNA reads as TGTGCCAGCAGCAATCCCTTAACTAGTCGGAGGGGAGAGACCCAGTACTTC.

CDR3 nucleotides: TGTGCCACCACGGGAGGGTACGAGCAGTACTTC. It codes for CATTGGYEQYF. This chain joins TRBV7-9 and TRBJ2-7; 8 nucleotides line up with TRBD2. Germline trimming cut 10 bases from V and 4 bases from J; bases unmatched to any gene: 3. Germline V gene lookup returns CDR1 SEHNR and CDR2 FQNEAQ (reference sequence). This CDR3 spans 11 amino acids.